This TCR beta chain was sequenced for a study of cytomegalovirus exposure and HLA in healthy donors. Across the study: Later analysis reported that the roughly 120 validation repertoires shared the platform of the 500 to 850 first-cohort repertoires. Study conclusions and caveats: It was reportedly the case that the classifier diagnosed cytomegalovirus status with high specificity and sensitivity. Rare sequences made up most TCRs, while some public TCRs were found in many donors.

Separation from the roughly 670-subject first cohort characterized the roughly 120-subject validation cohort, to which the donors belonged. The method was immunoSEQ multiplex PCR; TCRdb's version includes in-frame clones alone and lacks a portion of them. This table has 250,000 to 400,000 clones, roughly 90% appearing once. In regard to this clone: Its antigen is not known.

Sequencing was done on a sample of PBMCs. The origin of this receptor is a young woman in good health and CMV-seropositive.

DNA of the CDR3: TGTGCCAGCAGCCAAGGACAATACCAAGAGACCCAGTACTTC. The encoded protein is CASSQGQYQETQYF. The chain joins TRBV5-6 to TRBJ2-5; tentative D call: TRBD1 (5 bases). With 4 bases removed from V and 0 bases from J, the gap between germline ends came to 10 bases. This CDR3 spans 14 amino acids. Germline CDR1 SGHDT, CDR2 YYEEEE.